The source of this TCR beta chain is a study of Graves' ophthalmopathy and Graves' hyperthyroidism. Across the whole study: Upon initial diagnosis and before any treatment, peripheral blood was collected.

Study-level points and caveats: Clonotypes were expanded in thyroid at above 0.001 frequency, and most also appeared in blood.

V lost 6 bases and J 13 bases, leaving 21 bases between the germline ends. CDR3 length: 14 residues. Germline V gene sequence: CDR1 SGHVS, CDR2 FQNEAQ. Concerning this clonotype: Its target is not known.

In this cohort, patients with other autoimmune diseases, uncontrolled infections, pregnancy or lactation were excluded. The authors isolated PBMCs from 8 to 10 ml of fresh peripheral blood. RNA transcripts were the template, and TCR beta CDR3 regions were amplified from them. Following a first-round RT-PCR that used HTBI primers, a second-round multiplex PCR was carried out. TCRdb ran MiXCR on the multiplex PCR reads and lists one entry per CDR3 protein. The sample contains about 240,000 distinct CDR3 sequences, around 45% of which appear only once. This receptor was taken from an adult man with Graves' ophthalmopathy. The sequencing sample was made of peripheral blood. The chain combines TRBV7-8 with TRBJ2-2, with D perhaps matching TRBD2 (6 bases). CDR3 DNA sequence: TGTGCCAGCAGGCGTAGCAGCGGGCAGGGAGGGCTGTTTTTT. Translated: CASRRSSGQGGLFF.